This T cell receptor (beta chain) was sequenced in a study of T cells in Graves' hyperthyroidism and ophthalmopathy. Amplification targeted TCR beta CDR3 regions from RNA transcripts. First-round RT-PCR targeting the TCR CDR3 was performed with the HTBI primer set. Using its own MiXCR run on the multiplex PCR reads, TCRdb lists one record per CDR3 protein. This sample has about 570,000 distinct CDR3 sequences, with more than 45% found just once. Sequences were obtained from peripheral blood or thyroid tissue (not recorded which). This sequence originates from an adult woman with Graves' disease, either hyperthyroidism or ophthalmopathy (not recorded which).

The CDR3 DNA follows: TGTGCCAGCAGGGCCGGACCAAACTATGGCTACACCTTC. It translates to CASRAGPNYGYTF. The genes are TRBV12-3 or TRBV12-4 and TRBJ1-2, with D uncertain. Trimming removed 6 bases at V and 2 bases at J, with 10 bases between. The CDR3 consists of 13 residues.